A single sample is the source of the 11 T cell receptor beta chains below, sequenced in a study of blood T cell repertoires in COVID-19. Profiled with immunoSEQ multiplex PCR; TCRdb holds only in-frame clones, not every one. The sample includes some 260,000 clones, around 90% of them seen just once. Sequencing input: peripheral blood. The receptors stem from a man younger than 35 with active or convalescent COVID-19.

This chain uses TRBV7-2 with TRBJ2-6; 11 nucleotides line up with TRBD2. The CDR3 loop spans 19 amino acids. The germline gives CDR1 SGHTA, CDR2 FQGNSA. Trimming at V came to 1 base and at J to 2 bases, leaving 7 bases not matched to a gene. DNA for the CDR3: TGTGCCAGCAGCTTAGGGATAGTAGCGGGGGGGCCTGGGGCCAACGTCCTGACTTTC. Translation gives CASSLGIVAGGPGANVLTF.

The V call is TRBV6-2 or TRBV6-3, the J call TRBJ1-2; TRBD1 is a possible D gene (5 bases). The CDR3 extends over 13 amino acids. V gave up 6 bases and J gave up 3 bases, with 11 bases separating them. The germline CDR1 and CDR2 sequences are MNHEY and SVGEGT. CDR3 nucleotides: TGTGCCAGCAGCCTCCCGACAGACTATGGCTACACCTTC. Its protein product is CASSLPTDYGYTF.

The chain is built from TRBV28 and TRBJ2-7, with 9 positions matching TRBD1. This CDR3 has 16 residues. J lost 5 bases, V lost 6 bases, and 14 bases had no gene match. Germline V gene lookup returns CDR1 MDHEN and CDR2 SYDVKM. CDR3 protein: CASRTLTGGRSHEQYF. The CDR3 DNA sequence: TGTGCCAGCAGAACCTTGACAGGGGGACGGTCTCACGAGCAGTACTTC.

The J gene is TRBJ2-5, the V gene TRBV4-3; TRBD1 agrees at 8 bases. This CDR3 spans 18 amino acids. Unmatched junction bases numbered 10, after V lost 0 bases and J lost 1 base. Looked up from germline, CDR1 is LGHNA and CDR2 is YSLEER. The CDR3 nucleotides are TGCGCCAGCAGCCAAGATTTAGGACAGGGTGGAATCCAAGAGACCCAGTACTTC. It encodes CASSQDLGQGGIQETQYF.

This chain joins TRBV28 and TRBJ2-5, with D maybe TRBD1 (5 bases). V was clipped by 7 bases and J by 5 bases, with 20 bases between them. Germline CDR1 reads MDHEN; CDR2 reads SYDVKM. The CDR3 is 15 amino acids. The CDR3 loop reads CASTTVGWGAETQYF. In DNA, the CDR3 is TGTGCCAGCACCACAGTTGGGTGGGGCGCGGAGACCCAGTACTTC.

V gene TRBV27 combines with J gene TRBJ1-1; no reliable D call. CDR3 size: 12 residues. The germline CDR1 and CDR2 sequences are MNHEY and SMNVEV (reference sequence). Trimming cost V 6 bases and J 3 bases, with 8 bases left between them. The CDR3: CASRGLYTEAFF. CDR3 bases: TGTGCCAGCAGAGGACTGTACACTGAAGCTTTCTTT.

The DNA for the CDR3 is TGTGCCAGCCAGATCCGGGACAGGGTCGGTACGCAGTATTTT. This translates into CASQIRDRVGTQYF. The chain has TRBV27 and TRBJ2-3; 9 nucleotides align to TRBD1. Germline loops: CDR1 MNHEY, CDR2 SMNVEV (reference sequence). The ends lost 8 bases at V and 8 bases at J; junction bases unmatched: 11. The CDR3 covers 14 residues.

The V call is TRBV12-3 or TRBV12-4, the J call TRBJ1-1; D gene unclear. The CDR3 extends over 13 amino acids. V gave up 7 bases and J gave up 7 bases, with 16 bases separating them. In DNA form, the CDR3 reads TGTGCCAGCAAGACCGGAGGAGAGGTTGAAGCTTTCTTT. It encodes CASKTGGEVEAFF.

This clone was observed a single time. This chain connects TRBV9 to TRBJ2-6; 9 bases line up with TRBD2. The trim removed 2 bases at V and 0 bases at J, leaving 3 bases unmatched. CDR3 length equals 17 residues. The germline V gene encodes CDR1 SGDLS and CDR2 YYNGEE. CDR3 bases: TGTGCCAGCAGCGTCGGTAGCGGGAGCTCTGGGGCCAACGTCCTGACTTTC. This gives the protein CASSVGSGSSGANVLTF. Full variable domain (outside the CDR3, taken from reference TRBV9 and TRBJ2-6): DSGVTQTPKHLITATGQRVTLRCSPRSGDLSVYWYQQSLDQGLQFLIQYYNGEERAKGNILERFSAQQFPDLHSELNLSSLELGDSALYFCASSVGSGSSGANVLTFGAGSRLTVL.

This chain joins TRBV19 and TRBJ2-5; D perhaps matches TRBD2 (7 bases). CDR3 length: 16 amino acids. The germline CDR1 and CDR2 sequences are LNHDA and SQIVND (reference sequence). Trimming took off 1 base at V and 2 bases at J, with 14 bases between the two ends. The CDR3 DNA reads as TGTGCCAGTAGTATAGCGGGGGGCCCCCCACAAGAGACCCAGTACTTC. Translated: CASSIAGGPPQETQYF.

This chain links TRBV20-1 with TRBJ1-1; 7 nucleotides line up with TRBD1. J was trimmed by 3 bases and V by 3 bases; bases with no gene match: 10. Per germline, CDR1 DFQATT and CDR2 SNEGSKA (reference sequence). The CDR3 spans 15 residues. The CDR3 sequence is CSASLNAGGDTEAFF. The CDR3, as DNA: TGCAGTGCTAGTCTGAATGCAGGGGGAGACACTGAAGCTTTCTTT.